These 22 T cell receptor beta chains share one sample of origin, sequenced in a study of radiotherapy plus CTLA-4 blockade in lung cancer. Profiled with immunoSEQ multiplex PCR; TCRdb holds only in-frame clones, not every one. The sample has tens of thousands of clones, around 73% seen once; the top ten hold 6.5% to 9.5%. This specimen was peripheral blood, taken from a patient treated with radiotherapy plus ipilimumab. The source is a human donor with non-small cell lung cancer who had stable disease on radiotherapy plus ipilimumab.

V is TRBV7-9 and J is TRBJ2-3; D not certain. CDR3 length equals 14 residues. Germline loops: CDR1 SEHNR, CDR2 FQNEAQ (reference sequence). V lost 1 base and J 2 bases, leaving 7 bases between the germline ends. The CDR3 protein is CASSLVDNTDTQYF. CDR3 DNA sequence: TGTGCCAGCAGCTTAGTGGATAACACAGATACGCAGTATTTT.

The V and J genes are TRBV7-9 and TRBJ1-5; D perhaps matches TRBD1 (6 bases). Trimming stripped 5 bases from V and 5 bases from J, with 10 bases between. The CDR3 runs 13 residues. Germline loops: CDR1 SEHNR, CDR2 FQNEAQ (reference sequence). CDR3 amino acids: CASSPYRDQPQHF. Here the CDR3 DNA reads TGTGCCAGCAGCCCCTACAGGGATCAGCCCCAGCATTTT.

This clone was seen more than once but under ten times. The chain links TRBV6-5 to TRBJ1-2; D is unclear. Between the trimmed V and J ends, which lost 0 bases and 6 bases, there was a span of 17 bases. Per germline, CDR1 MNHEY and CDR2 SVGAGI. This CDR3 contains 16 residues. The CDR3 DNA reads TGTGCCAGCAGTTACTCGAGAGGAAGCTACATGGATGGCTACACCTTC. Amino acid sequence: CASSYSRGSYMDGYTF.

V gene TRBV18 combines with J gene TRBJ1-5; TRBD1 might be the D (6 bases). Per germline, CDR1 KGHSH and CDR2 LQKENI. The length of the CDR3 is 15 residues. Trimming took off 4 bases at V and 9 bases at J, with 19 bases between the two ends. The CDR3 sequence is CASSLQTGQDRPQHF. In nucleotides, the CDR3 is TGTGCCAGCTCACTACAGACAGGACAAGACCGGCCCCAGCATTTT. The variable domain in full, with the rest retrieved from reference TRBV18 and TRBJ1-5, is NAGVMQNPRHLVRRRGQEARLRCSPMKGHSHVYWYRQLPEEGLKFMVYLQKENIIDESGMPKERFSAEFPKEGPSILRIQQVVRGDSAAYFCASSLQTGQDRPQHFGDGTRLSIL.

The chain combines TRBV29-1 with TRBJ2-2, with D perhaps matching TRBD1 or TRBD2 (5 bases each). In germline, CDR1 is SQVTM, CDR2 ANQGSEA. V was shortened by 7 bases and J by 2 bases, with 20 bases between the two germline ends. The CDR3 runs 16 residues. The CDR3 sequence: CSASEGNQRNTGELFF. The CDR3 DNA follows: TGCAGCGCCTCCGAGGGGAACCAAAGAAACACCGGGGAGCTGTTTTTT.

CDR3 coding DNA: TGTGCCAGCAGTTTAACAAGGGGGCTCGGCACTGAAGCTTTCTTT. Translating gives CASSLTRGLGTEAFF. The V call is TRBV27, the J call TRBJ1-1; 7 positions match TRBD1. CDR3 length equals 15 residues. Germline V gives CDR1 MNHEY, CDR2 SMNVEV (reference sequence). Trimming cost V 2 bases and J 4 bases; bases outside gene matches: 7.

This chain links TRBV2 with TRBJ2-6, with D possibly matching TRBD2 (5 bases). There are 15 residues in the CDR3. CDR1 is SNHLY, CDR2 FYNNEI, per germline. V lost 5 bases and J lost 0, with 8 bases in between. CDR3 loop: CASSSGISGANVLTF. CDR3 nucleotides: TGTGCCAGCAGTTCGGGAATCTCTGGGGCCAACGTCCTGACTTTC.

The rearrangement joins TRBV7-8 to TRBJ2-7; maybe TRBD2 (5 bases). Trimming shortened V by 1 base and J by 4 bases, and 14 bases separated the two germline ends. Per germline, CDR1 SGHVS and CDR2 FQNEAQ. The CDR3 runs 15 residues. The CDR3 nucleotides are TGTGCCAGCAGCTTAGGGCTCCCCGAGGGATACGAGCAGTACGTC. Translation gives CASSLGLPEGYEQYV.

The chain recombines TRBV4-3 with TRBJ1-4; TRBD1 matches 7 bases. CDR1 LGHNA and CDR2 YSLEER come from the germline V gene. The CDR3 totals 15 residues. The V segment lost 1 base and the J segment 7 bases; nucleotides outside the gene matches: 6. This chain's CDR3 is CASSQGSGQFEKLFF. The CDR3 coding sequence is TGCGCCAGCAGCCAAGGATCGGGACAGTTTGAAAAACTGTTTTTT.

This chain joins TRBV6-1 and TRBJ1-2; 7 bases are a match to TRBD1. Germline V gene data show CDR1 as MNHNS and CDR2 as SASEGT. The V gene end was trimmed by 6 bases and the J gene end by 6 bases; junction bases not matched to a gene: 13. CDR3 length: 15 residues. The CDR3 DNA reads TGTGCCAGCAGGGAGGGGGCGCATTTCGTAGATGGCTACACCTTC. Its protein product is CASREGAHFVDGYTF.

The DNA for the CDR3 is TGTGCCAGCAGCCCCCAGGGGGGACATTCTGTCTCCGGGGAGCTGTTTTTT. This encodes CASSPQGGHSVSGELFF. The chain is built from TRBV9 and TRBJ2-2, with D perhaps TRBD1 (7 bases). The V end was cut by 4 bases, the J end by 6 bases, with 22 bases between. Looked up from germline, CDR1 is SGDLS and CDR2 is YYNGEE. CDR3 length equals 17 residues.

The chain is built from TRBV2 and TRBJ2-1, with D perhaps matching TRBD1 (6 bases). The CDR3 length is 15 residues. V lost 6 bases, J lost 2 bases, and 14 bases lay in between. Germline-derived CDR1 and CDR2 are SNHLY and FYNNEI. The CDR3 is CASRESRGTYNEQFF. CDR3 coding DNA: TGTGCCAGCAGGGAGAGCAGGGGAACCTACAATGAGCAGTTCTTC.

J is TRBJ1-1 and V is TRBV5-1; D is perhaps TRBD1 (6 bases). Trimming pared 0 bases from V and 8 bases from J, leaving 17 bases between. CDR3 size: 15 residues. Germline V gene data show CDR1 as SGHRS and CDR2 as YFSETQ. The CDR3 DNA reads TGCGCCAGCAGCTTGGGTCCAGGGGCGACCCTAGAAGCTTTCTTT. Translating it yields CASSLGPGATLEAFF.

V is TRBV5-1 and J is TRBJ1-1; possible D gene TRBD1, 6 bases. Looked up from germline, CDR1 is SGHRS and CDR2 is YFSETQ. Deletions cut 6 bases from V and 4 bases from J, with 25 bases between. The CDR3 runs to 17 residues. The CDR3 sequence is CASKEAGPGRGRTEAFF. The CDR3 region has the DNA TGCGCCAGCAAAGAGGCTGGTCCAGGGCGGGGGCGCACTGAAGCTTTCTTT.

V usage is TRBV25-1 and J usage is TRBJ2-5; D unclear. The CDR3 consists of 14 residues. Trimming left V 3 bases short and J 1 base short, with 9 bases between. Germline V lookup: CDR1 MGHDK, CDR2 SYGVNS. The CDR3 here is CASSEAGLQETQYF. Written as DNA, the CDR3 is TGTGCCAGCAGTGAGGCTGGGCTCCAAGAGACCCAGTACTTC.

The chain links TRBV5-4 to TRBJ1-4; 10 nucleotides agree with TRBD1. The CDR3 loop spans 14 amino acids. Losses at the gene ends were 4 bases for V and 8 bases for J; bases not matched to a gene: 5. Germline-derived CDR1 and CDR2 are SGHNT and YYREEE (reference sequence). CDR3 coding DNA: TGTGCCAGCAGCCAGGACAGGGGGGGGGAAAAACTGTTTTTT. Translating it yields CASSQDRGGEKLFF.

The J gene is TRBJ1-4, the V gene TRBV4-1; D gene unclear. Trimming shortened V by 2 bases and J by 2 bases, and 12 bases separated the two germline ends. The germline V gene has CDR1 MGHRA and CDR2 YSYEKL. The CDR3 extends over 16 amino acids. CDR3 DNA: TGCGCCAGCAGCCAATTGCGGTTTGAGACTAATGAAAAACTGTTTTTT. Translation gives CASSQLRFETNEKLFF.

J is TRBJ2-1 and V is TRBV7-9; TRBD1 aligns across 9 bases. Germline CDR1 reads SEHNR; CDR2 reads FQNEAQ (reference sequence). The trim removed 4 bases at V and 0 bases at J, leaving 4 bases unmatched. CDR3 length: 16 amino acids. The chain's CDR3 is CASSSQGANSYNEQFF. The CDR3 DNA sequence: TGTGCCAGCAGCTCACAGGGGGCAAACTCCTACAATGAGCAGTTCTTC.

The chain joins TRBV19 to TRBJ1-4; no clear D. Between the trimmed V and J ends, which lost 7 bases and 7 bases, there was a span of 13 bases. The CDR3 covers 13 residues. Germline V gene sequence: CDR1 LNHDA, CDR2 SQIVND (reference sequence). CDR3 protein: CASNDGPVEKLFF. The CDR3 DNA reads as TGTGCCAGTAATGACGGGCCGGTTGAAAAACTGTTTTTT.

The chain links TRBV6-1 to TRBJ1-2, with D hard to call. Trimming left V 7 bases short and J 2 bases short, with 14 bases between. Germline CDR1 is MNHNS and CDR2 is SASEGT. The CDR3 runs 14 residues. CDR3 sequence reads: CASTRRSLNYGYTF. CDR3 nucleotides: TGTGCCAGCACCCGAAGGAGCTTAAACTATGGCTACACCTTC.

CDR3 sequence reads: CASSLSPSVAGGLQETQYF. The CDR3 DNA sequence: TGTGCCAGCAGTTTATCCCCTTCAGTAGCGGGGGGTCTCCAAGAGACCCAGTACTTC. The chain uses TRBV27 and TRBJ2-5; 10 bases map to TRBD2. Per germline, CDR1 MNHEY and CDR2 SMNVEV (reference sequence). The CDR3 spans 19 residues. Trimming removed 0 bases from V and 1 base from J; junction bases left unmatched: 11.

The chain couples TRBV30 to TRBJ1-4; the D gene is possibly TRBD1 (5 bases). V lost 3 bases and J 5 bases, leaving 7 bases between the germline ends. CDR1 GTSNPN and CDR2 SVGIG come from the germline V gene (reference sequence). The CDR3 has 12 residues. CDR3 sequence: CAWRAGNEKLFF. As DNA, the CDR3 is TGTGCCTGGAGGGCAGGGAATGAAAAACTGTTTTTT.